Ten or more counts support the clone carrying this TCR beta chain. The antigen remains unidentified. About 9.4 ml fresh peripheral blood yielded the PBMCs. Researchers amplified the TCR beta CDR3 regions from RNA transcripts. The HTBI primer set was used in a first-round RT-PCR of the TCR CDR3. MiXCR, run by TCRdb on the multiplex PCR reads, gives a single entry per CDR3 protein. The data contain fewer than 650,000 distinct CDR3 sequences, more than 13% of them seen just once; the ten biggest clones take up 7% to 9%. This sample was included in a study of T cells in Graves' hyperthyroidism and ophthalmopathy. Whole-study context: Peripheral blood samples were taken at initial diagnosis, prior to any treatment.

General study results and limits: Blood held most thyroid clonotypes expanded above 0.001 frequency.

There are 16 residues in the CDR3. The ends were cut back, 1 base at V and 0 bases at J, with 10 bases in the middle. Germline V gives CDR1 LGHDT, CDR2 YNNKEL (reference sequence). This sequence originates from a woman in her late teens or twenties with Graves' ophthalmopathy. This chain joins TRBV3-1 and TRBJ2-1; D is uncertain. Material for sequencing was blood. CDR3 sequence (DNA): TGTGCCAGCAGCCAAGTAGCTGCGAGCTCCTACAATGAGCAGTTCTTC. Amino acid sequence: CASSQVAASSYNEQFF.